The 15 T cell receptor beta chains in this list originate from one sample, sequenced in a study of T-cell reconstitution after alpha-beta-depleted transplantation in children. The TCRbeta library was prepared with unique molecular identifiers. A single record per CDR3 protein comes from TCRdb applying MiXCR to the PCR reads. The table includes around 490,000 distinct CDR3 sequences, about an eighth detected once. Material: PBMCs, mostly from graft donor cells, obtained 180 days after TCRalphabeta/CD19-depleted stem cell transplant. These receptors all stem from a female patient aged 2-15 years who had a stem cell transplant for aplastic anemia, so the T cells may come from the graft donor.

The gene calls are TRBV9 and TRBJ2-1; D gene ambiguous. The CDR3 sequence is 14 residues long. CDR1 is SGDLS, CDR2 YYNGEE, per germline. V lost 0 bases and J lost 9, with 13 bases in between. The CDR3 loop is CASSVVGSDIEQFF. The CDR3 coding sequence is TGTGCCAGCAGCGTAGTGGGCTCGGATATTGAGCAGTTCTTC. Based on the CDR3 plus reference TRBV9 and TRBJ2-1, the full variable domain is DSGVTQTPKHLITATGQRVTLRCSPRSGDLSVYWYQQSLDQGLQFLIQYYNGEERAKGNILERFSAQQFPDLHSELNLSSLELGDSALYFCASSVVGSDIEQFFGPGTRLTVL.

A few counts support this clonotype. This chain joins TRBV3-1 and TRBJ2-7; possible D gene TRBD2, 5 bases. This CDR3 region has 12 residues. Germline CDR1 reads LGHDT; CDR2 reads YNNKEL (reference sequence). Trimming shortened V by 0 bases and J by 6 bases, and 6 bases separated the two germline ends. CDR3 residues: CASSQEGSEQYV. The CDR3 DNA reads TGTGCCAGCAGCCAAGAAGGGAGCGAGCAGTACGTC.

This sequence joins TRBV18 and TRBJ2-5, with D perhaps matching TRBD1 (6 bases). The CDR3 is made up of 14 amino acids. Germline CDR1 is KGHSH and CDR2 is LQKENI. Trimming removed 3 bases at V and 3 bases at J, with 11 bases between. This CDR3 is CASSPRWTEETQYF. Written as DNA, the CDR3 is TGTGCCAGCTCACCCCGATGGACAGAAGAGACCCAGTACTTC.

This clonotype came up many times. V usage is TRBV20-1 and J usage is TRBJ2-7, with D possibly being TRBD2 (5 bases). V was shortened by 2 bases and J by 3 bases, with 11 bases between the two germline ends. The CDR3 consists of 13 residues. Germline V gene sequence: CDR1 DFQATT, CDR2 SNEGSKA (reference sequence). The CDR3 region is CSARRLNFYEQYF. The CDR3 DNA sequence: TGCAGTGCTAGAAGACTAAACTTCTACGAGCAGTACTTC.

This sequence joins TRBV15 and TRBJ2-3, with D tentatively TRBD1 (6 bases). V was trimmed by 5 bases and J by 2 bases, leaving 14 bases between them. The CDR3 consists of 15 residues. Germline CDR1 reads LNHNV; CDR2 reads YYDKDF (reference sequence). Here the CDR3 DNA reads TGTGCCACCAGCGGAGGACTGGGGGCCACAGATACGCAGTATTTT. Translated: CATSGGLGATDTQYF.

The chain links TRBV7-9 to TRBJ2-7, with a weak D call TRBD1 (5 bases). V gave up 2 bases and J gave up 1 base, with 15 bases separating them. This CDR3 region has 16 residues. Germline assignment: CDR1 SEHNR and CDR2 FQNEAQ (reference sequence). The CDR3 spells CASSLLSDTRSYEQYF. The CDR3 region has the DNA TGTGCCAGCAGCTTACTATCGGACACTCGATCCTACGAGCAGTACTTC.

The table lists this clonotype with a few counts. V is TRBV7-2 and J is TRBJ2-3, with 7 bases that match TRBD1. V trimming: 5 bases; J trimming: 4 bases; junction bases outside the gene matches: 3. CDR3 length: 13 residues. The germline V gene encodes CDR1 SGHTA and CDR2 FQGNSA. The CDR3 loop is CASSRQGSDTQYF. The DNA of the CDR3 is TGTGCCAGCAGCAGACAGGGATCAGATACGCAGTATTTT.

This clonotype was detected many times. This CDR3 reads CASSLRTSGNTGELFF. DNA for the CDR3: TGCGCCAGCAGCCTGCGGACTAGCGGGAACACCGGGGAGCTGTTTTTT. J is TRBJ2-2 and V is TRBV5-1, with 10 bases aligning to TRBD2. The CDR3 covers 16 residues. Germline V gene lookup returns CDR1 SGHRS and CDR2 YFSETQ. V was pared by 4 bases and J by 1 base, with 4 bases of the junction left unmatched.

This clonotype was found a few times. J is TRBJ1-1 and V is TRBV4-3; D not certain. This CDR3 spans 16 amino acids. From germline, CDR1 is LGHNA and CDR2 YSLEER. V shed 0 bases and J shed 0 bases, with 11 bases lying between them. The CDR3 coding sequence is TGCGCCAGCAGCCAAGAACCCGCCTTATTGAACACTGAAGCTTTCTTT. This gives the protein CASSQEPALLNTEAFF.

This clonotype was observed at least ten times. This chain links TRBV12-3 or TRBV12-4 with TRBJ1-1; no definite D call. Trimming left V 6 bases short and J 5 bases short, with 13 bases between. This CDR3 region has 13 residues. The CDR3 nucleotides read TGTGCCAGCAGAGAAAGTGGGATAACTGAAGCTTTCTTT. Its protein is CASRESGITEAFF.

This clonotype came up once. The V and J genes are TRBV7-2 and TRBJ2-1; 10 bases align to TRBD2. Germline V gives CDR1 SGHTA, CDR2 FQGNSA. V was pared by 0 bases and J by 9 bases, with 8 bases of the junction left unmatched. CDR3 length: 16 residues. As DNA, the CDR3 is TGTGCCAGCAGCTTAGCACGGCTAGCGGGAGAGGGTGAGCAGTTCTTC. Its protein product is CASSLARLAGEGEQFF.

This clonotype was observed a handful of times. V usage is TRBV20-1 and J usage is TRBJ2-5, with D tentatively TRBD1 or TRBD2 (5 bases each). Trimming left V 5 bases short and J 5 bases short, with 9 bases between. The CDR3 spans 11 residues. Germline CDR1 is DFQATT and CDR2 is SNEGSKA (reference sequence). CDR3 sequence: CSAVGTETQYF. Here the CDR3 DNA reads TGCAGTGCTGTGGGGACGGAGACCCAGTACTTC.

This clonotype was counted at least ten times. This chain uses TRBV5-1 with TRBJ2-5; D uncertain. The CDR3 contains 12 residues. Germline V gene sequence: CDR1 SGHRS, CDR2 YFSETQ. V was shortened by 4 bases and J by 5 bases, with 9 bases between the two germline ends. CDR3: CASSVAEETQYF. CDR3 DNA: TGCGCCAGCAGCGTAGCAGAGGAGACCCAGTACTTC. Drawing the rest from reference TRBV5-1 and TRBJ2-5, the complete variable domain is KAGVTQTPRYLIKTRGQQVTLSCSPISGHRSVSWYQQTPGQGLQFLFEYFSETQRNKGNFPGRFSGRQFSNSRSEMNVSTLELGDSALYLCASSVAEETQYFGPGTRLLVL.

This clonotype showed up just a few times. The chain couples TRBV4-3 to TRBJ1-2; D possibly corresponds to TRBD1 (5 bases). This CDR3 is 17 amino acids long. CDR1 is LGHNA, CDR2 YSLEER, per germline. Trimming left V 4 bases short and J 6 bases short, with 24 bases between. This chain's CDR3 is CASSPGGRGQGLNGYTF. CDR3 in DNA: TGCGCCAGCAGCCCTGGGGGTCGGGGCCAGGGCTTGAATGGCTACACCTTC.

In this sample, this clonotype turned up a few times. The V and J genes are TRBV10-3 and TRBJ2-2, with D possibly TRBD1 on 6 matching bases. Deletions cut 5 bases from V and 3 bases from J, with 10 bases between. Germline loops: CDR1 ENHRY, CDR2 SYGVKD. This CDR3 contains 14 residues. This CDR3 is CAISQTGHTGELFF. CDR3 nucleotides: TGTGCCATCAGTCAGACAGGACACACCGGGGAGCTGTTTTTT.